The rows below give T cell receptor beta chains drawn from one sample of a study of blood T cell repertoires in COVID-19. Assay: immunoSEQ multiplex PCR; the TCRdb copy retains only in-frame clones and omits some. This table holds under 400,000 clones, 86% found once. Sequences were obtained from PBMCs or T cells enriched from blood (not recorded which). The receptors derive from a woman aged 40 to 50 with acute COVID-19. Each CDR3 is given with its conserved first and last residue. A D gene is named only where the DNA matches it firmly. Size is omitted from some rows. Given values are once, few, many or a class for expanded clones.

TRBJ2-7 . . TRBV24-1 CATSVSGREQYF TGTGCCACCAGTGTGTCAGGTCGCGAGCAGTACTTC
TRBJ2-7 . TRBD2 TRBV5-4 CASSPPGVGTRGEGEQYF TGTGCCAGCAGCCCGCCTGGAGTTGGGACTAGAGGAGAGGGTGAGCAGTACTTC
TRBJ2-2 . TRBD2 TRBV6-5 CASSYLGLANTGELFF TGTGCCAGCAGTTACCTCGGACTAGCGAACACCGGGGAGCTGTTTTTT
TRBJ1-1 . TRBD1 TRBV5-1 CASSLVRGATEAFF TGCGCCAGCAGCTTGGTCAGGGGGGCCACTGAAGCTTTCTTT
TRBJ2-7 . . TRBV5-6 CASRPTRGRAYEQYF TGTGCCAGCAGACCTACCAGGGGCAGGGCCTACGAGCAGTACTTC
TRBJ1-1 few . TRBV21-1 CASSPDRAGTEAFF TGTGCCAGCAGCCCGGACAGGGCAGGAACTGAAGCTTTCTTT
TRBJ2-3 . TRBD2 TRBV3-1/TRBV3-2 CASSQGGGRGTDTQYF TGTGCCAGCAGCCAAGGGGGCGGGAGGGGGACAGATACGCAGTATTTT
TRBJ2-7 . . TRBV6-6 CASSSSAYEQYF TGTGCCAGCAGTTCGTCTGCCTACGAGCAGTACTTC
TRBJ2-5 . . TRBV9 CASSVLSSGEETQYF TGTGCCAGCAGCGTACTATCGAGCGGAGAAGAGACCCAGTACTTC
TRBJ2-7 once . TRBV7-2 CASSLFEGVGYEQYF TGTGCCAGCAGCTTATTCGAGGGGGTAGGGTACGAGCAGTACTTC
TRBJ2-3 . . TRBV18 CASSPPNRQDDTQYF TGTGCCAGCTCACCACCGAATCGACAGGATGATACGCAGTATTTT
TRBJ1-1 . TRBD1 TRBV18 CASSPRDRGMNTEAFF TGTGCCAGCTCACCCCGGGACAGGGGTATGAACACTGAAGCTTTCTTT
TRBJ2-3 . . TRBV7-6 CASSLGVSGTDTQYF TGTGCCAGCAGCTTAGGAGTTAGCGGCACAGATACGCAGTATTTT
TRBJ2-7 . TRBD2 TRBV5-1 CASTILGGMEEQYF TGCGCCAGCACCATTCTCGGGGGGATGGAAGAGCAGTACTTC
TRBJ1-5 . TRBD1 TRBV5-1 CASSLEGGRNQPQHF TGCGCCAGCAGCTTGGAAGGGGGCCGCAATCAGCCCCAGCATTTT
TRBJ2-1 few TRBD2 TRBV29-1 CSVDLRAGSSYNEQFF TGCAGCGTTGACCTGCGAGCGGGAAGCTCCTACAATGAGCAGTTCTTC
TRBJ1-1 . . TRBV19 CASSMGAEAFF TGTGCCAGTAGTATGGGCGCTGAAGCTTTCTTT
TRBJ1-6 . . TRBV28 CASSPPIEAPLHF TGTGCCAGCAGTCCCCCCATCGAGGCACCCCTCCACTTT
TRBJ2-1 once . TRBV6-5 CASSLGHWLAYNEQFF TGTGCCAGCAGTTTAGGTCATTGGCTAGCGTACAATGAGCAGTTCTTC
TRBJ2-1 . TRBD2 TRBV4-3 CASSQELASLLNNEQFF TGCGCCAGCAGCCAAGAACTAGCGAGTCTCCTCAACAATGAGCAGTTCTTC
TRBJ1-1 . TRBD1 TRBV5-1 CASSLTATGGNTEAFF TGCGCCAGCAGCTTGACCGCGACAGGGGGTAACACTGAAGCTTTCTTT
TRBJ2-1 . . TRBV12-3/TRBV12-4 CASSFVSSQFF TGTGCCAGCAGTTTCGTAAGCTCCCAGTTCTTC
TRBJ1-2 . . TRBV4-2 CASSRGGGDGAYGYTF TGTGCCAGCAGCCGTGGGGGAGGAGACGGAGCCTATGGCTACACCTTC
TRBJ1-3 . . TRBV7-2 CASSLVGGSGNTIYF TGTGCCAGCAGCTTAGTGGGGGGCTCTGGAAACACCATATATTTT
TRBJ2-1 . TRBD2 TRBV5-1 CASSLLAGAPSGIEQFF TGCGCCAGCAGCTTGCTAGCGGGGGCCCCCTCCGGGATTGAGCAGTTCTTC
TRBJ2-3 . . TRBV9 CASSDRVPADTQYF TGTGCCAGCAGCGACAGGGTTCCGGCAGATACGCAGTATTTT
TRBJ2-1 few TRBD2 TRBV7-2 CASRLAGGRYNEQFF TGTGCCAGCAGACTCGCGGGGGGCCGGTACAATGAGCAGTTCTTC
TRBJ2-2 . TRBD2 TRBV13 CASSLRGLDPGELFF TGTGCCAGCAGCTTAAGGGGACTAGACCCCGGGGAGCTGTTTTTT
TRBJ2-1 . TRBD2 TRBV7-9 CASSLGLAGDSSYNEQFF TGTGCCAGCAGCTTAGGACTAGCGGGAGATAGCTCCTACAATGAGCAGTTCTTC
TRBJ2-1 . . TRBV29-1 CSARGNRDEQFF TGCAGCGCCCGAGGTAACAGGGATGAGCAGTTCTTC
TRBJ1-1 few TRBD1 TRBV9 CASSAGPGQGVRGTEAFF TGTGCCAGCAGCGCCGGACCGGGACAGGGGGTTCGGGGGACTGAAGCTTTCTTT
TRBJ2-5 . TRBD2 TRBV5-1 CASSPGLAVQETQYF TGCGCCAGCAGCCCGGGACTAGCGGTTCAAGAGACCCAGTACTTC
TRBJ2-7 . . TRBV5-1 CASSRSGEPLYEQYF TGCGCCAGCAGCCGGTCAGGGGAACCTCTCTACGAGCAGTACTTC
TRBJ2-7 . . TRBV19 CASKDRYEQYF TGTGCCAGTAAGGACAGATACGAGCAGTACTTC
TRBJ2-7 . TRBD1 TRBV10-2 CASSYPGQGRYEQYF TGCGCCAGCAGCTACCCGGGACAGGGAAGGTACGAGCAGTACTTC